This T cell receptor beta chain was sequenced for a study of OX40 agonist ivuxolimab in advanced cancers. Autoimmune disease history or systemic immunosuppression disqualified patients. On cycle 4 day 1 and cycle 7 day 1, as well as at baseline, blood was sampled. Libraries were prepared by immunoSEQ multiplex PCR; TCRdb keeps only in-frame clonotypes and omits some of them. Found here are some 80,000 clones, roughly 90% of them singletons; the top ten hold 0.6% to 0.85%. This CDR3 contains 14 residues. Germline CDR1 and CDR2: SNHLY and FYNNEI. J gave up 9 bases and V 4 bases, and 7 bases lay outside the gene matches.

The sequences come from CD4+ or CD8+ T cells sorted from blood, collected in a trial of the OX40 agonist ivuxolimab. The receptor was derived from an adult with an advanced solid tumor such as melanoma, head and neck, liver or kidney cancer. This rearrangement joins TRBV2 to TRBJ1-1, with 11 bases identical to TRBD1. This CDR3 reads CASSAGRDRGKAFF. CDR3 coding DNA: TGTGCCAGCAGTGCAGGCCGGGACAGGGGGAAAGCTTTCTTT.